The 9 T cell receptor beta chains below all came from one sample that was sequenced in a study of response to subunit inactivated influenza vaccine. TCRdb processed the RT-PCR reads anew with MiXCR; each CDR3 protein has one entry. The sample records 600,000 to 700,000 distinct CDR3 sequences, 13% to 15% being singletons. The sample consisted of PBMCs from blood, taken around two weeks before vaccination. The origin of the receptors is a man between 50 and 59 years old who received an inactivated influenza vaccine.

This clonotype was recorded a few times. DNA of the CDR3: TGTGCCTGGAGCAGGGGGGCGGCCTCCGGAGAGCAGTTCTTC. It translates to CAWSRGAASGEQFF. The chain joins TRBV30 to TRBJ2-1; D is possibly TRBD1 (7 bases). V gave up 3 bases and J gave up 10 bases, with 19 bases separating them. Germline V gene data show CDR1 as GTSNPN and CDR2 as SVGIG (reference sequence). This CDR3 has 14 amino acids.

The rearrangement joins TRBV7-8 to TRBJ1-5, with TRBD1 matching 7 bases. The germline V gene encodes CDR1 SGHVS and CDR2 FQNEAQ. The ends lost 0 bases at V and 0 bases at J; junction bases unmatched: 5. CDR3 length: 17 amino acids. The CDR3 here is CASSLARTGRSNQPQHF. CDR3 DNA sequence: TGTGCCAGCAGCTTAGCGAGGACAGGACGTAGCAATCAGCCCCAGCATTTT.

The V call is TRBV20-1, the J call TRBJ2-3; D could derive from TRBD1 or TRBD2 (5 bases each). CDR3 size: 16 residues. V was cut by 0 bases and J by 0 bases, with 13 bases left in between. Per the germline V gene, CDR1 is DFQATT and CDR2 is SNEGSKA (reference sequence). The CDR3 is CSARDFRGWSTDTQYF. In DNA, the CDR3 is TGCAGTGCTAGAGATTTTCGGGGCTGGAGCACAGATACGCAGTATTTT.

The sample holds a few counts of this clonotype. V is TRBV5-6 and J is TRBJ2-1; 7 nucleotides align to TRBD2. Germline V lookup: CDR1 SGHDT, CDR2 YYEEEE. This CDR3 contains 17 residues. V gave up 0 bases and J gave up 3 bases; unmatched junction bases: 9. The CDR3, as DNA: TGTGCCAGCAGCTTGGTCTCTAGCGGAGGCCTCTACAATGAGCAGTTCTTC. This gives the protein CASSLVSSGGLYNEQFF.

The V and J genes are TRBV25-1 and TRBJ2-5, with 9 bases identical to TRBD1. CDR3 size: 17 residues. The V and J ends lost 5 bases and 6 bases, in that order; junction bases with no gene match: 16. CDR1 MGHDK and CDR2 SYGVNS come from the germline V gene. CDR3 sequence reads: CASSKRASGTGFKTQYF. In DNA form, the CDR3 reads TGTGCCAGCAGTAAACGAGCCTCCGGGACAGGGTTCAAGACCCAGTACTTC.

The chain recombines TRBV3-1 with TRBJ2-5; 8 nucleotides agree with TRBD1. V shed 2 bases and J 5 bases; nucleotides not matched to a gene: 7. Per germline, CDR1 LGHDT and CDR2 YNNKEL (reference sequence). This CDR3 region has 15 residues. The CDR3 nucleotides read TGTGCCAGCAGCCAAATAAGGACAGGGTTTGAGACCCAGTACTTC. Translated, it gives CASSQIRTGFETQYF.

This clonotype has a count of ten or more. CDR3 sequence reads: CASSFTNTGELFF. As DNA, the CDR3 is TGTGCCAGCAGCTTTACGAACACCGGGGAGCTGTTTTTT. This sequence joins TRBV9 and TRBJ2-2; D uncertain. The CDR3 runs 13 residues. Germline V gene lookup returns CDR1 SGDLS and CDR2 YYNGEE. V lost 4 bases and J lost 0, with 4 bases in between.

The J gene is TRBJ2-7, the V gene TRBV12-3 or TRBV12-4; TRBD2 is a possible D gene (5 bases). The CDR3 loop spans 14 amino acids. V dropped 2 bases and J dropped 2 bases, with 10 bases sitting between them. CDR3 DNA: TGTGCCAGCAGTTTATCGGGGTACGCCTACGAGCAGTACTTC. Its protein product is CASSLSGYAYEQYF.

The CDR3 sequence is CSARGVGGGTDTQYF. CDR3 coding DNA: TGCAGTGCTAGAGGGGTTGGCGGGGGCACAGATACGCAGTATTTT. The chain joins TRBV20-1 to TRBJ2-3, with a tentative D call TRBD2 (6 bases). This CDR3 has 15 amino acids. Germline CDR1 is DFQATT and CDR2 is SNEGSKA (reference sequence). V shed 1 base and J shed 1 base, with 12 bases lying between them.